What follows are 18 T cell receptor beta chains derived from one specimen sequenced in a study of blood T cell repertoires in COVID-19 (TCRdb year 2020). Library generation was performed with the immunoSEQ multiplex PCR assay. The immuneACCESS repertoire file appears here via TCRdb, limited to in-frame rearrangements. These files lack a portion of the clones; in checked studies, under half of the deficit traces to unresolved V genes, and the cause of the others is not known. This sample gives over 400,000 clones in total; around nine tenths of them show up just once. 6.5% to 8.5% of the sample is in the top ten clones. Sequencing input: PBMCs or T cells enriched from blood (not recorded which). Receptors were obtained from a woman aged 60 to 75 who had recovered from COVID-19.

V usage is TRBV29-1 and J usage is TRBJ1-3; D call uncertain. Deletions cut 6 bases from V and 0 bases from J, with 9 bases between. Germline CDR1 SQVTM, CDR2 ANQGSEA. This CDR3 region has 13 residues. This CDR3 reads CSVRLYSGNTIYF. For the CDR3, the DNA is TGCAGCGTACGACTGTACTCTGGAAACACCATATATTTT.

The chain joins TRBV3-1 (or the pseudogene TRBV3-2) to TRBJ1-2, with 7 nucleotides matching TRBD1. Germline CDR1 and CDR2: LGHDT and YNNKEL (reference sequence). The CDR3 contains 14 residues. The junction had 8 bases not matched to a gene; V was cut back by 3 bases and J by 7 bases. CDR3 sequence reads: CASSHITGVRGYTF. The CDR3 DNA reads TGTGCCAGCAGCCATATTACAGGGGTACGTGGCTACACCTTC.

DNA of the CDR3: TGTGCCAGTAGTACCGGGACAGGGTTGACGGGGGAGCTGTTTTTT. Protein sequence: CASSTGTGLTGELFF. The V call is TRBV19, the J call TRBJ2-2, with 9 bases aligning to TRBD1. V gave up 4 bases and J gave up 8 bases; unmatched junction bases: 8. The germline V gene encodes CDR1 LNHDA and CDR2 SQIVND (reference sequence). The CDR3 extends over 15 amino acids.

This sequence joins TRBV5-5 and TRBJ2-1; tentative D call: TRBD1 (7 bases). Germline values: CDR1 SGHKS, CDR2 YYEKEE (reference sequence). The CDR3 extends over 15 amino acids. V was trimmed by 10 bases and J by 0 bases, leaving 17 bases between them. This chain's CDR3 is CAFTGGDSSYNEQFF. DNA of the CDR3: TGTGCCTTCACAGGAGGGGACAGCTCCTACAATGAGCAGTTCTTC.

In this sample, this clone turned up once. The chain carries TRBV2 and TRBJ2-5; 7 bases align to TRBD1. Germline loops: CDR1 SNHLY, CDR2 FYNNEI. The CDR3 is 14 amino acids. Trimming cost V 8 bases and J 2 bases; bases outside gene matches: 8. CDR3 in amino acids: CASASGTEQETQYF. CDR3 coding DNA: TGTGCCAGCGCCTCCGGGACAGAACAAGAGACCCAGTACTTC. Full variable domain (rest looked up from reference TRBV2 and TRBJ2-5): EPEVTQTPSHQVTQMGQEVILRCVPISNHLYFYWYRQILGQKVEFLVSFYNNEISEKSEIFDDQFSVERPDGSNFTLKIRSTKLEDSAMYFCASASGTEQETQYFGPGTRLLVL.

This chain connects TRBV6-5 to TRBJ1-1; possible D gene TRBD1, 6 bases. This CDR3 contains 15 residues. The V end was cut by 0 bases, the J end by 1 base, with 9 bases between. CDR1 and CDR2 (germline): MNHEY, SVGAGI. As DNA, the CDR3 is TGTGCCAGCAGTTACTCCGCGGGGGCGAACACTGAAGCTTTCTTT. Encoded protein: CASSYSAGANTEAFF.

The chain links TRBV2 to TRBJ1-5, with TRBD1 as a possible D gene (5 bases). The V gene lost 4 bases and the J gene lost 5 bases, with 15 bases spanning the gap. CDR3 length: 15 amino acids. Germline V gene lookup returns CDR1 SNHLY and CDR2 FYNNEI. CDR3: CASSGVGVIYQPQHF. In DNA form, the CDR3 reads TGTGCCAGCAGTGGGGTAGGGGTTATTTATCAGCCCCAGCATTTT. The variable domain in full, with the rest retrieved from reference TRBV2 and TRBJ1-5, is EPEVTQTPSHQVTQMGQEVILRCVPISNHLYFYWYRQILGQKVEFLVSFYNNEISEKSEIFDDQFSVERPDGSNFTLKIRSTKLEDSAMYFCASSGVGVIYQPQHFGDGTRLSIL.

This chain uses TRBV13 with TRBJ1-2, with TRBD1 matching over 8 bases. Germline assignment: CDR1 PRHDT and CDR2 FYEKMQ (reference sequence). V shed 10 bases and J 4 bases; nucleotides not matched to a gene: 11. CDR3 length: 14 residues. CDR3 amino acids: CATRPRGQSYGYTF. In nucleotides, the CDR3 is TGTGCCACCCGACCCAGGGGGCAATCCTATGGCTACACCTTC. The entire variable domain, with the rest obtained from reference TRBV13 and TRBJ1-2, is as follows: AAGVIQSPRHLIKEKRETATLKCYPIPRHDTVYWYQQGPGQDPQFLISFYEKMQSDKGSIPDRFSAQQFSDYHSELNMSSLELGDSALYFCATRPRGQSYGYTFGSGTRLTVV.

The chain couples TRBV5-1 to TRBJ2-5; TRBD2 is a possible D gene (6 bases). CDR1 is SGHRS, CDR2 YFSETQ, per germline. V gave up 2 bases and J gave up 2 bases, with 7 bases separating them. This CDR3 is built from 13 residues. DNA for the CDR3: TGCGCCAGCAGCTTAGGGACTCAAGAGACCCAGTACTTC. Translating gives CASSLGTQETQYF.

This chain connects TRBV6-5 to TRBJ1-2; possibly TRBD1 for D (6 bases). This CDR3 is built from 14 residues. The germline V gene encodes CDR1 MNHEY and CDR2 SVGAGI. The V and J ends lost 6 bases and 3 bases respectively, with 14 bases between them. The DNA of the CDR3 is TGTGCCAGCAGCGACACAGGGTATGACTATGGCTACACCTTC. This gives the protein CASSDTGYDYGYTF.

This clone was detected a few times. V is TRBV11-2 and J is TRBJ2-6; TRBD1 aligns across 7 bases. The CDR3 has 17 amino acids. Germline V CDR1 and CDR2: SGHAT, FQNNGV. V lost 5 bases and J lost 0; bases outside the gene matches: 7. The DNA of the CDR3 is TGTGCCAGCAGCGCTACGGGGACAGTCTCTGGGGCCAACGTCCTGACTTTC. Amino acid sequence: CASSATGTVSGANVLTF.

This clone was seen just once. V and J are TRBV4-2 and TRBJ2-1; 9 positions match TRBD2. This CDR3 contains 17 residues. V dropped 0 bases and J dropped 3; count of bases not matched to a gene: 6. The V gene's germline CDR1 is LGHNA and CDR2 YNFKEQ. The DNA of the CDR3 is TGTGCCAGCAGCCAAGAGATCCAGCGGGGGGTCTACAATGAGCAGTTCTTC. Protein product: CASSQEIQRGVYNEQFF.

This clone was seen only a few times. The V gene is TRBV27, the J gene TRBJ2-5; 11 positions match TRBD1. The J segment lost 5 bases and the V segment lost 4 bases, leaving 3 bases of the junction unmatched. Looked up from germline, CDR1 is MNHEY and CDR2 is SMNVEV (reference sequence). The length of the CDR3 is 14 residues. The DNA of the CDR3 is TGTGCCAGCAGTTCGGACAGGGGGCAGGAGACCCAGTACTTC. Protein sequence: CASSSDRGQETQYF.

The rearrangement joins TRBV2 to TRBJ1-4; tentative D call: TRBD1 (5 bases). V was cut by 7 bases and J by 4 bases, with 16 bases left in between. Germline CDR1 reads SNHLY; CDR2 reads FYNNEI. The CDR3 covers 15 residues. CDR3 in DNA: TGTGCCAGCACTAGAGGGACTGGGAGTAATGAAAAACTGTTTTTT. Protein product: CASTRGTGSNEKLFF. The full variable domain, its missing parts supplied by reference TRBV2 and TRBJ1-4, is EPEVTQTPSHQVTQMGQEVILRCVPISNHLYFYWYRQILGQKVEFLVSFYNNEISEKSEIFDDQFSVERPDGSNFTLKIRSTKLEDSAMYFCASTRGTGSNEKLFFGSGTQLSVL.

The chain carries TRBV5-6 and TRBJ2-1; D perhaps matches TRBD2 (5 bases). V was pared by 1 base and J by 8 bases, with 16 bases between. Germline V gene lookup returns CDR1 SGHDT and CDR2 YYEEEE. The CDR3 spans 15 residues. CDR3 residues: CASSLKWPLGDEQFF. In nucleotides, the CDR3 is TGTGCCAGCAGCTTGAAGTGGCCTCTCGGGGATGAGCAGTTCTTC. The whole variable domain, remainder taken from reference TRBV5-6 and TRBJ2-1, is DAGVTQSPTHLIKTRGQQVTLRCSPKSGHDTVSWYQQALGQGPQFIFQYYEEEERQRGNFPDRFSGHQFPNYSSELNVNALLLGDSALYLCASSLKWPLGDEQFFGPGTRLTVL.

This chain connects TRBV6-5 to TRBJ1-2, with D perhaps matching TRBD1 (6 bases). Germline CDR1 reads MNHEY; CDR2 reads SVGAGI. The CDR3 extends over 14 amino acids. The V gene lost 8 bases and the J gene lost 7 bases, with 20 bases spanning the gap. DNA for the CDR3: TGTGCCAGCGATCCCCTAGGGGGGGCGCGTGGCTACACCTTC. Its translation is CASDPLGGARGYTF.

The chain carries TRBV2 and TRBJ1-5, with unresolved D. With 0 bases removed from V and 3 bases from J, the gap between germline ends came to 6 bases. Germline lookup yields CDR1 SNHLY and CDR2 FYNNEI. The CDR3 has 14 residues. As DNA, the CDR3 is TGTGCCAGCAGTGAAGCTACAGACAATCAGCCCCAGCATTTT. This codes for CASSEATDNQPQHF.

The chain is built from TRBV29-1 and TRBJ2-2; possibly TRBD1 for D (6 bases). The CDR3 contains 13 residues. The germline V and J ends were trimmed by 7 bases and 0 bases, with 9 bases remaining between them. Germline V gene sequence: CDR1 SQVTM, CDR2 ANQGSEA. The DNA of the CDR3 is TGCAGCGCCCGGACAGCGAACACCGGGGAGCTGTTTTTT. Encoded protein: CSARTANTGELFF.